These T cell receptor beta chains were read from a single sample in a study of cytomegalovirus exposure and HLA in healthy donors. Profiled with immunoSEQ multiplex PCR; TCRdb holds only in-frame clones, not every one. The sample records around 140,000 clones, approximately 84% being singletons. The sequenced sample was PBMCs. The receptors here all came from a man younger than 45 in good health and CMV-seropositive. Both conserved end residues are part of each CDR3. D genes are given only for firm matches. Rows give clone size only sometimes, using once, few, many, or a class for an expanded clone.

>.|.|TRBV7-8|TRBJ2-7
CASIDQGNAYEQYF
TGTGCCAGCATCGACCAGGGGAATGCCTACGAGCAGTACTTC
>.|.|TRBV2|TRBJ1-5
CASRAGQNSNQPQHF
TGTGCCAGCAGGGCCGGACAGAATAGCAATCAGCCCCAGCATTTT
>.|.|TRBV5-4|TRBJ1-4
CASSFSGANEKLFF
TGTGCCAGCAGCTTCTCAGGGGCGAATGAAAAACTGTTTTTT
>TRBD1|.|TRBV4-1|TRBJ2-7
CASSQISGTVAAEQYF
TGCGCCAGCAGCCAGATCTCCGGGACAGTTGCTGCCGAGCAGTACTTC
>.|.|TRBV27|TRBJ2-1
CASSSIRPRDQFF
TGTGCCAGCAGTTCAATACGACCTCGGGATCAGTTCTTC
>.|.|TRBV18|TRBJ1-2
CASSPRQTVNYGYTF
TGTGCCAGCTCACCGAGACAGACTGTTAACTATGGCTACACCTTC
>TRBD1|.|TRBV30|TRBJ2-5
CAWSVNRGPQETQYF
TGTGCCTGGAGTGTAAACAGGGGCCCCCAAGAGACCCAGTACTTC
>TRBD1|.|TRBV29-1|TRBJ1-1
CSVEGGGQGNTEAFF
TGCAGCGTTGAGGGGGGGGGACAGGGGAACACTGAAGCTTTCTTT
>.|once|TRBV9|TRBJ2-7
CASSGSGQSSYEQYF
TGTGCCAGCAGCGGTAGCGGACAAAGCTCCTACGAGCAGTACTTC
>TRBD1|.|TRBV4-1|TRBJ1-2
CASSRQGAGDYGYTF
TGCGCCAGCAGCCGACAGGGGGCTGGTGACTATGGCTACACCTTC
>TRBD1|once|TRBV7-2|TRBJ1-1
CASSLRQGATEAFF
TGTGCCAGCAGCTTGAGACAGGGCGCGACTGAAGCTTTCTTT
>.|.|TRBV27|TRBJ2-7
CASSLGQGGYEQYF
TGTGCCAGCAGTTTGGGGCAGGGTGGCTACGAGCAGTACTTC
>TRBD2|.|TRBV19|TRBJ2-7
CASSRLAGGYEQYF
TGTGCCAGTAGTAGACTAGCGGGGGGCTACGAGCAGTACTTC
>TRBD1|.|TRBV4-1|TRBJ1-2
CATQGGADYGYTF
TGCGCCACCCAAGGGGGCGCCGACTATGGCTACACCTTC
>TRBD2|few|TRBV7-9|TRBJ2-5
CSSNGGGTSDLQETQYF
TGTTCCAGCAACGGGGGGGGGACCTCAGATTTACAAGAGACCCAGTACTTC
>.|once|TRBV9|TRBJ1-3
CASSVGQGRSGNTIYF
TGTGCCAGCAGCGTAGGGCAGGGGCGTTCTGGAAACACCATATATTTT
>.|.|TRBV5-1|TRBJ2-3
CASSLTEDTQYF
TGCGCCAGCAGCTTGACTGAGGATACGCAGTATTTT
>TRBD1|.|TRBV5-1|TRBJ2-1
CASSRDREVHEQFF
TGCGCCAGCAGCCGGGACAGGGAGGTACATGAGCAGTTCTTC
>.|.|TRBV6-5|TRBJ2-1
CASSLSGGSEQFF
TGTGCCAGCAGCCTCTCAGGTGGGAGTGAGCAGTTCTTC